This paragraph reports one T cell receptor beta chain. Its antigen specificity is not known. Per-base quality was not reported, and no clone a single base away is much larger than it. This sample stems from a study of blood T cell repertoires in COVID-19 (dated by TCRdb to the early 2020s). A note on the overall study: Samples from collaborators originated in the United States, Italy and Spain and spanned both the acute and convalescent phases of COVID-19. Subjects who had been exposed to COVID-19, were actively infected with it, or had recovered from it provided the deeply sampled blood TCRbeta repertoires that made up the dataset. Samples came from the ongoing ImmuneRACE study (first 160 participants) plus 1,254 subjects from 6 global collaborators. Where available, HLA class I and class II types were obtained from metadata supplied by the sample provider rather than from assay-based typing. The prospective study material was composed of cDNA or gDNA derived from T cells, B-cell-depleted T cells, or PBMCs. The repertoires were released in a freely available public database intended as a resource for research on the immune response to SARS-CoV-2. The sample metadata nearly always contained a de-identified subject ID, COVID-19 status, age in years and sex. Results and caveats for the whole study, not just this receptor: The quantity of clinical and demographic metadata differed by source and by participant and was supplied without curation.

TCRbeta CDR3 regions were amplified from genomic DNA using the immunoSEQ Assay, a bias-controlled multiplex PCR. The authors processed their data as follows. Nucleated cell counts per sample were estimated from amplification of reference gene primers within the assay. To quantify the absolute abundance of each unique TCRbeta CDR3 rearrangement, sequence reads were collapsed and filtered. Productive Simpson clonality was computed per sample as the square root of Simpson's diversity index over productive rearrangements. Entries here come from immuneACCESS through TCRdb and include only in-frame sequences with V and J called. Some clones fail to appear in such tables; in the studies checked, an unresolved V gene covers under half of the shortfall, and the cause of the remainder is unknown. The DNA was the basis for D and trimming; V, J and clone size are from that table. Counted in this sample were 170,000 or so clones; 85% to 90% of them appeared once. The ten biggest clones cover around 7% of the sample.

In the prospective study, participants were roughly 18 to 89 years old, resided in fewer than 25 geographic areas of the United States, and were enrolled through a virtual design. To assign participants to cohorts, the prospective study relied on clinical history that participants themselves reported in a screening survey and a study questionnaire. Recovered participants in ImmuneRACE Cohort 3 were defined by two consecutive negative NP/OP PCR tests, clearance by a healthcare professional, or resolution of symptoms. Mobile phlebotomists in the prospective study collected whole blood, serum and a nasopharyngeal or oropharyngeal swab from every participant. Participants in the prospective study had the option to provide additional blood draws and questionnaires over a roughly two-month period. Blood samples from the prospective study were shipped frozen or at room temperature prior to DNA extraction.

The germline V gene (reference sequence) sets CDR1 to SEHNR and CDR2 to FQNEAQ. Its CDR3 holds 12 amino acids, cysteine through phenylalanine. Of the read, only the CDR3 DNA is kept; its 36 bases are in frame from base 1. V lost 5 bases and J lost 3 bases; the stretch between them is 8 bases long. This TCR was sampled from a woman aged 45-60 years who had recovered from COVID-19. The sample consisted of PBMCs or T cells enriched from blood (not recorded which). The rearrangement joined TRBV7-9 to TRBJ2-7, with TRBD1 tentatively as D gene (6 bases match). CDR3 sequence: CASSRTVYEQYF. The DNA reads as follows: TGTGCCAGCAGCCGGACAGTCTACGAGCAGTACTTC.